This is a list of T cell receptor beta chains from one sample in a study of cytomegalovirus exposure and HLA in healthy donors. Clones were sequenced by immunoSEQ multiplex PCR, and TCRdb holds only the in-frame ones, with some missing. The sample holds 100,000 or so clones, roughly 75% seen once. Sequences were obtained from PBMCs. The receptors here all came from a male donor in good health and CMV-seropositive. The CDR3 runs from the conserved cysteine through the conserved F or W. The D gene is left open where the match is weak. Part of the rows lack a size; the others show once, few, many or a class for expanded clones.

abundance | d_gene | j_gene | v_gene | CDR3aa | CDR3nt
. | TRBD1 | TRBJ2-1 | TRBV6-1 | CASRATGFSNEQFF | TGTGCCAGCAGGGCGACAGGGTTCAGCAATGAGCAGTTCTTC
medium-sized | TRBD1 | TRBJ1-1 | TRBV29-1 | CSVRTGDTEAFF | TGCAGCGTTCGGACAGGTGACACTGAAGCTTTCTTT
few | . | TRBJ2-1 | TRBV30 | CAWSQAAEQFF | TGTGCCTGGAGCCAAGCGGCGGAGCAGTTCTTC
. | . | TRBJ2-1 | TRBV11-3 | CASSLGGEQFF | TGTGCCAGCAGCTTAGGCGGTGAGCAGTTCTTC
. | TRBD1 | TRBJ1-4 | TRBV4-2 | CASSQDPTTGNNEKLFF | TGTGCCAGCAGCCAAGACCCCACGACAGGGAATAATGAAAAACTGTTTTTT
. | TRBD1 | TRBJ1-1 | TRBV13 | CASSSRTGILRTEAFF | TGTGCCAGCAGCTCTAGGACAGGGATATTGCGGACTGAAGCTTTCTTT
once | TRBD1 | TRBJ2-7 | TRBV7-9 | CASSSRGTGDHEQYF | TGTGCCAGCAGCTCCCGGGGGACAGGGGACCACGAGCAGTACTTC
. | TRBD1 | TRBJ2-2 | TRBV7-7 | CASSARTGAGELFF | TGTGCTAGCAGCGCCCGGACAGGGGCCGGGGAGCTGTTTTTT
few | TRBD2 | TRBJ2-1 | TRBV6-1 | CASSELAGGQEQFF | TGTGCCAGCAGTGAACTAGCGGGGGGGCAGGAGCAGTTCTTC
. | TRBD1 | TRBJ2-3 | TRBV2 | CASRAAAGGLADTQYF | TGTGCCAGCAGGGCCGCGGCAGGGGGCTTGGCAGATACGCAGTATTTT
. | . | TRBJ1-1 | TRBV10-2 | CATVGPSTEAFF | TGCGCCACCGTGGGCCCCAGCACTGAAGCTTTCTTT
. | TRBD1 | TRBJ2-1 | TRBV11-3 | CASSMGQVRNEQFF | TGTGCCAGCAGCATGGGACAGGTTCGCAATGAGCAGTTCTTC
. | TRBD2 | TRBJ2-7 | TRBV19 | CASSTSGTISGEQYF | TGTGCCAGTAGTACTTCCGGGACTATTTCGGGCGAGCAGTACTTC
. | TRBD1 | TRBJ1-6 | TRBV7-8 | CASRRQGTSNNSPLHF | TGTGCCAGCAGGCGACAGGGGACTTCTAATAATTCACCCCTCCACTTT
. | . | TRBJ1-1 | TRBV27 | CASSLSWAYTEAFF | TGTGCCAGCAGTTTATCGTGGGCCTACACTGAAGCTTTCTTT
few | TRBD1 | TRBJ1-4 | TRBV7-2 | CASSLGGTGVEKLFF | TGTGCCAGCAGCTTAGGGGGGACAGGCGTAGAAAAACTGTTTTTT
. | TRBD1 | TRBJ1-6 | TRBV6-1 | CASSDGQGASPLHF | TGTGCCAGCAGTGACGGCCAGGGGGCATCACCCCTCCACTTT
. | . | TRBJ2-7 | TRBV7-9 | CASSPLPLQGRWEQYF | TGTGCCAGCAGCCCCCTCCCACTACAGGGTCGATGGGAGCAGTACTTC
. | TRBD1 | TRBJ2-7 | TRBV28 | CASRPHRQGNYEQYF | TGTGCCAGCAGGCCCCACCGACAGGGGAACTACGAGCAGTACTTC
. | . | TRBJ1-1 | TRBV28 | CASSLQGAITEAFF | TGTGCCAGCAGTTTACAAGGGGCTATCACTGAAGCTTTCTTT
once | . | TRBJ2-3 | TRBV7-2 | CASSLQLDTQYF | TGTGCCAGCAGCTTACAGTTAGATACGCAGTATTTT
. | TRBD1 | TRBJ1-1 | TRBV28 | CASSFLGQGAGRAFF | TGTGCCAGCAGCTTCCTCGGACAGGGGGCGGGTCGAGCTTTCTTT
few | . | TRBJ2-5 | TRBV4-3 | CASSQDLGGGETQYF | TGCGCCAGCAGCCAAGATTTGGGGGGAGGAGAGACCCAGTACTTC
. | . | TRBJ2-3 | TRBV19 | CASSQLRGGSTDTQYF | TGTGCCAGTAGTCAACTCAGGGGTGGGAGCACAGATACGCAGTATTTT
once | TRBD2 | TRBJ2-5 | TRBV29-1 | CSVASGGRETQYF | TGCAGCGTTGCTAGCGGGGGGCGGGAGACCCAGTACTTC
. | . | TRBJ1-2 | TRBV2 | CASSVSLYGYTF | TGTGCCAGCAGTGTTTCTCTATATGGCTACACCTTC
. | . | TRBJ1-1 | TRBV6-1 | CASSDNGVNTEVFF | TGTGCCAGCAGTGACAACGGGGTGAACACTGAAGTTTTCTTT
. | TRBD1 | TRBJ1-1 | TRBV5-1 | CASRWDSTNTEAFF | TGCGCCAGCAGATGGGACAGTACAAACACTGAAGCTTTCTTT
. | . | TRBJ1-1 | TRBV9 | CASSAIQGSEAFF | TGTGCCAGCAGCGCGATACAGGGATCTGAAGCTTTCTTT
. | . | TRBJ1-6 | TRBV5-4 | CASSLDSSYNSPLHF | TGTGCCAGCAGCTTGGACAGCTCCTATAATTCACCCCTCCACTTT
once | . | TRBJ2-2 | TRBV29-1 | CGSSKRPGELFF | TGCGGGAGTTCGAAGCGTCCCGGGGAGCTGTTTTTT
. | . | TRBJ1-6 | TRBV18 | CASSVGTGYNSPLHF | TGTGCCAGCTCAGTAGGGACTGGGTATAATTCACCCCTCCACTTT
. | TRBD1 | TRBJ1-5 | TRBV10-3 | CAISRETGANQPQHF | TGTGCCATCAGTAGAGAGACAGGGGCAAATCAGCCCCAGCATTTT